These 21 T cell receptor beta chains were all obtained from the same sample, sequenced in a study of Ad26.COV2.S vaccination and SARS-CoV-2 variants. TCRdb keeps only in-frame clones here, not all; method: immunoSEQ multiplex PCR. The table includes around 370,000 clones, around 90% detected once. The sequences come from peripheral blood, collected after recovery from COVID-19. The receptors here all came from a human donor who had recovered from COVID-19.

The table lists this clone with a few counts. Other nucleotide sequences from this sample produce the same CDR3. CDR3 loop: CASSQGNYGYTF. In DNA, the CDR3 is TGTGCCAGCAGCCAGGGAAACTATGGCTACACCTTC. V gene TRBV6-6 combines with J gene TRBJ1-2; a weak D match, TRBD1 (5 bases). The CDR3 sequence is 12 residues long. Trimming took off 6 bases at V and 2 bases at J, with 7 bases between the two ends. The germline V gene encodes CDR1 MNHNY and CDR2 SVGAGI (reference sequence).

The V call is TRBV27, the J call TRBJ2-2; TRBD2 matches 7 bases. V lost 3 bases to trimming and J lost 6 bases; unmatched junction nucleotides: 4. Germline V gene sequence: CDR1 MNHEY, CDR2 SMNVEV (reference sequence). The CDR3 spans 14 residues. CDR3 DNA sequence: TGTGCCAGCAGTTTCCGCGGGAGCCCCGGGGAGCTGTTTTTT. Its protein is CASSFRGSPGELFF.

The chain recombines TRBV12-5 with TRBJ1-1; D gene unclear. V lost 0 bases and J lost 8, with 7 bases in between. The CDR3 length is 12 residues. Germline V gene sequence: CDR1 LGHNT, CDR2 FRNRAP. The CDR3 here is CASGLVTGEAFF. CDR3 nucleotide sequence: TGTGCTAGTGGTTTGGTGACCGGAGAAGCTTTCTTT.

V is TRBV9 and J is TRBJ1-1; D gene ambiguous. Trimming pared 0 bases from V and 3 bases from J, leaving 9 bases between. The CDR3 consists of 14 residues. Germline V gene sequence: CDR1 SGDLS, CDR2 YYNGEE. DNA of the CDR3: TGTGCCAGCAGCGTAGGCCAAAGGGACACTGAAGCTTTCTTT. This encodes CASSVGQRDTEAFF.

The CDR3 DNA reads TGTGCCAGCAGCGCGGGGGACTCCTACAATGAGCAGTTCTTC. Its protein product is CASSAGDSYNEQFF. V gene TRBV9 combines with J gene TRBJ2-1; possibly TRBD2 for D (6 bases). V lost 3 bases and J lost 0, with 7 bases in between. The CDR3 totals 14 residues. The germline V gene encodes CDR1 SGDLS and CDR2 YYNGEE.

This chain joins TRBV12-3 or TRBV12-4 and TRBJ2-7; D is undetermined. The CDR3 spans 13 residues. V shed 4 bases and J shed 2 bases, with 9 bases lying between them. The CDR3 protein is CASSSRAAYEQYF. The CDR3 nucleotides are TGTGCCAGCAGTTCCCGGGCCGCCTACGAGCAGTACTTC.

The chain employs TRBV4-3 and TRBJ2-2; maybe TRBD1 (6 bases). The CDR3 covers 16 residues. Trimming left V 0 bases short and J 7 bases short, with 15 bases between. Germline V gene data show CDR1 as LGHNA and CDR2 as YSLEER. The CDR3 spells CASSQDTTGLGGELFF. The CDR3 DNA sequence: TGCGCCAGCAGCCAAGATACTACAGGGTTAGGCGGGGAGCTGTTTTTT.

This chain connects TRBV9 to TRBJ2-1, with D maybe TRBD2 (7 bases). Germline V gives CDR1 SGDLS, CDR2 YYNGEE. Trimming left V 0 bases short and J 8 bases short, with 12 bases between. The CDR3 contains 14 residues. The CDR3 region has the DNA TGTGCCAGCAGCGTAGCGGGGGGCCCCTATGAGCAGTTCTTC. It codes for CASSVAGGPYEQFF. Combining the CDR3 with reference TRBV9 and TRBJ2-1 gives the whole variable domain DSGVTQTPKHLITATGQRVTLRCSPRSGDLSVYWYQQSLDQGLQFLIQYYNGEERAKGNILERFSAQQFPDLHSELNLSSLELGDSALYFCASSVAGGPYEQFFGPGTRLTVL.

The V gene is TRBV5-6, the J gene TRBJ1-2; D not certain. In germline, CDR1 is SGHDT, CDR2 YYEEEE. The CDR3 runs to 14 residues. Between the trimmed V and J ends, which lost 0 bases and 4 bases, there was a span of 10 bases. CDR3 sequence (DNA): TGTGCCAGCAGCTTGGGCAGGAATAGCTATGGCTACACCTTC. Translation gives CASSLGRNSYGYTF.

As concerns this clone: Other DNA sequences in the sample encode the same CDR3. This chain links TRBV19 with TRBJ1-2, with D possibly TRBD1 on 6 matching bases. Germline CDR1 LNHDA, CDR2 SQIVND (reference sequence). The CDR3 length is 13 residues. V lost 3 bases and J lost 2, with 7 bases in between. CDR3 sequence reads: CASSIQGNYGYTF. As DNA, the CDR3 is TGTGCCAGTAGTATCCAGGGGAACTATGGCTACACCTTC.

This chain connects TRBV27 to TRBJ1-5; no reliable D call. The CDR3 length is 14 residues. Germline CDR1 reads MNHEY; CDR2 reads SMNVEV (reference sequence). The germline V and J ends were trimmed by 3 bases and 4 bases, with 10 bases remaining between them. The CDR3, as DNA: TGTGCCAGCAGTTTTTCAGCCCCGAATCAGCCCCAGCATTTT. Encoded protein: CASSFSAPNQPQHF.

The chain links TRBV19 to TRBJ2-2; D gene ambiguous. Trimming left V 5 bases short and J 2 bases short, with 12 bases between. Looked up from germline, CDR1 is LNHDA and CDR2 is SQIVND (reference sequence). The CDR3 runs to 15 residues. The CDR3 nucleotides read TGTGCCAGTAGTGCCGGAGTTCTCAACACCGGGGAGCTGTTTTTT. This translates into CASSAGVLNTGELFF.

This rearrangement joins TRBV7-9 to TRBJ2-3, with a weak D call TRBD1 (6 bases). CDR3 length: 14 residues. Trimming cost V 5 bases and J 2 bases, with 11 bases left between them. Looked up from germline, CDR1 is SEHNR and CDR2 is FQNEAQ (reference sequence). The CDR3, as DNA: TGTGCCAGCAGCCGGGACATCGACACAGATACGCAGTATTTT. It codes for CASSRDIDTDTQYF.

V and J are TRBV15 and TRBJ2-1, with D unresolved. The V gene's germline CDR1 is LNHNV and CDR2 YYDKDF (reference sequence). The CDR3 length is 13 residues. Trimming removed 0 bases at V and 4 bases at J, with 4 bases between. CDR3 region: CATSRDRYNEQFF. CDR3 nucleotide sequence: TGTGCCACCAGCAGAGACCGGTACAATGAGCAGTTCTTC.

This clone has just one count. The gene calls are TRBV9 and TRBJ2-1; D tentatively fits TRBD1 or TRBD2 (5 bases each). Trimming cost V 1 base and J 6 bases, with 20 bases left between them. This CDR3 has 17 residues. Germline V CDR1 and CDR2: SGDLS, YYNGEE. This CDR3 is CASSVIGTPSGGNEQFF. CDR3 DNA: TGTGCCAGCAGCGTAATTGGGACCCCAAGTGGGGGCAATGAGCAGTTCTTC. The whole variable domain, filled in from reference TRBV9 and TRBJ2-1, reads DSGVTQTPKHLITATGQRVTLRCSPRSGDLSVYWYQQSLDQGLQFLIQYYNGEERAKGNILERFSAQQFPDLHSELNLSSLELGDSALYFCASSVIGTPSGGNEQFFGPGTRLTVL.

The CDR3 DNA reads as TGTGCCAGCAGCCAATACTCTAACACCGGGGAGCTGTTTTTT. Translation gives CASSQYSNTGELFF. The chain uses TRBV4-2 and TRBJ2-2; D not certain. The CDR3 has 14 residues. The germline V gene encodes CDR1 LGHNA and CDR2 YNFKEQ. The V end lost 2 bases, the J end lost 2 bases, and 6 bases lay between the germline ends.

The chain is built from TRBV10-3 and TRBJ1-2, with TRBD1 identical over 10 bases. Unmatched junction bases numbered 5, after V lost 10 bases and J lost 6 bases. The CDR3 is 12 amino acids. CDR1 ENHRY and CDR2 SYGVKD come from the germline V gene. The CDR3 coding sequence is TGTGCCAGCAGAGGGACAGGGGATGGCTACACCTTC. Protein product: CASRGTGDGYTF.

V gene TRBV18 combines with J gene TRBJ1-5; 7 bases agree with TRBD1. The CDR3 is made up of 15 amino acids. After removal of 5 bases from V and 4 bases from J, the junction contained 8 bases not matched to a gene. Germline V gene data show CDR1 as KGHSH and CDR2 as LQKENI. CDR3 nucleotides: TGTGCCAGCTCATTCCGGGACAGTGGAAATCAGCCCCAGCATTTT. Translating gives CASSFRDSGNQPQHF.

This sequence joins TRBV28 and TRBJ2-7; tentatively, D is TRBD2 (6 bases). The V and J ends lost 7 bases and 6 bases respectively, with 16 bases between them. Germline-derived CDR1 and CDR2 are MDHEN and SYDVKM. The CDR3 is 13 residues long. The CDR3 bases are TGTGCCAGCATTTCGCAGGGAGGACGCGAGCAGTACTTC. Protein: CASISQGGREQYF.

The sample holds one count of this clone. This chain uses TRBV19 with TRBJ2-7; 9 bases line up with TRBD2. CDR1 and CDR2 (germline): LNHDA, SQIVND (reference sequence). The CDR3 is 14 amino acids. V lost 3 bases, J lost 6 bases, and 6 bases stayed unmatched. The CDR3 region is CASSMKRGVAEQYF. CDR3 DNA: TGTGCCAGTAGTATGAAGCGGGGGGTAGCCGAGCAGTACTTC. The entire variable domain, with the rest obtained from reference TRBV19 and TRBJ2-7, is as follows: DGGITQSPKYLFRKEGQNVTLSCEQNLNHDAMYWYRQDPGQGLRLIYYSQIVNDFQKGDIAEGYSVSREKKESFPLTVTSAQKNPTAFYLCASSMKRGVAEQYFGPGTRLTVT.

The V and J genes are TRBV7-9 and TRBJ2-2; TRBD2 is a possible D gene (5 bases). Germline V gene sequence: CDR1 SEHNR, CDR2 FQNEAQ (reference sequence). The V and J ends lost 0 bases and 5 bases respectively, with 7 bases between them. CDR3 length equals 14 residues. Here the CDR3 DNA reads TGTGCCAGCAGCTTAGCCAGAGGGACCGGGGAGCTGTTTTTT. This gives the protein CASSLARGTGELFF. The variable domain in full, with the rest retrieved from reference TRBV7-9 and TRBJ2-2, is DTGVSQNPRHKITKRGQNVTFRCDPISEHNRLYWYRQTLGQGPEFLTYFQNEAQLEKSRLLSDRFSAERPKGSFSTLEIQRTEQGDSAMYLCASSLARGTGELFFGEGSRLTVL.